One and the same sample provided the 20 T cell receptor beta chains below, sequenced in a study of blood T cell repertoires in COVID-19. Libraries were prepared by immunoSEQ multiplex PCR; TCRdb keeps only in-frame clonotypes and omits some of them. The sample lists roughly 400,000 clones, approximately 87% occurring once. The sequenced sample consisted of peripheral blood. These TCRs come from a woman aged 55-69 years with COVID-19, enrolled during active disease.

This chain joins TRBV30 and TRBJ1-2; possibly TRBD1 for D (5 bases). The CDR3 spans 17 residues. Trimming left V 0 bases short and J 2 bases short, with 19 bases between. CDR1 GTSNPN and CDR2 SVGIG come from the germline V gene (reference sequence). The CDR3 loop is CAWSVGDSRFGNYGYTF. The CDR3 region has the DNA TGTGCCTGGAGTGTAGGAGACAGTCGTTTTGGGAACTATGGCTACACCTTC.

The chain couples TRBV6-5 to TRBJ1-5, with 7 bases aligning to TRBD1. Germline CDR1 is MNHEY and CDR2 is SVGAGI. This CDR3 region has 15 residues. The J segment lost 0 bases and the V segment lost 6 bases, leaving 5 bases of the junction unmatched. CDR3 sequence reads: CASRWDSYSNQPQHF. CDR3 nucleotide sequence: TGTGCCAGCAGATGGGACAGCTATAGCAATCAGCCCCAGCATTTT.

This chain links TRBV7-8 with TRBJ1-5; possibly TRBD1 for D (6 bases). The germline V and J ends were trimmed by 0 bases and 4 bases, with 10 bases remaining between them. The CDR3 is 15 amino acids. Germline V gene lookup returns CDR1 SGHVS and CDR2 FQNEAQ. The CDR3 sequence: CASSLATGGNQPQHF. CDR3 nucleotide sequence: TGTGCCAGCAGCTTAGCGACAGGCGGTAATCAGCCCCAGCATTTT.

The J gene is TRBJ1-5, the V gene TRBV2; tentatively, D is TRBD1 (5 bases). The CDR3 is 15 residues long. Trimming left V 3 bases short and J 2 bases short, with 11 bases between. Germline CDR1 is SNHLY and CDR2 is FYNNEI. The CDR3 bases are TGTGCCAGCAGTGATGGGGGGTCGGGCAATCAGCCCCAGCATTTT. Translating it yields CASSDGGSGNQPQHF.

This chain uses TRBV29-1 with TRBJ1-5; D is possibly TRBD1 (5 bases). V lost 5 bases to trimming and J lost 5 bases, with 13 bases between them. The length of the CDR3 is 13 residues. Germline assignment: CDR1 SQVTM and CDR2 ANQGSEA. CDR3 DNA: TGCAGCGTTTCTCGGGGGACGTATCAGCCCCAGCATTTT. It encodes CSVSRGTYQPQHF.

The chain is built from TRBV5-1 and TRBJ1-4; D not resolved. Germline CDR1 is SGHRS and CDR2 is YFSETQ. Trimming removed 4 bases from V and 8 bases from J, with 15 bases in between. The length of the CDR3 is 14 residues. The CDR3 coding sequence is TGCGCCAGCAGCCCGGGAGGGATGGAAGAAAAACTGTTTTTT. Protein product: CASSPGGMEEKLFF. The full variable domain, completed using reference TRBV5-1 and TRBJ1-4, is KAGVTQTPRYLIKTRGQQVTLSCSPISGHRSVSWYQQTPGQGLQFLFEYFSETQRNKGNFPGRFSGRQFSNSRSEMNVSTLELGDSALYLCASSPGGMEEKLFFGSGTQLSVL.

Note on this clone: The germline gene is not matched at one end of the junction; a read error may be the cause. The chain is built from TRBV6-5 and TRBJ1-1; D is unclear. The germline gives CDR1 MNHEY, CDR2 SVGAGI. The CDR3 loop spans 14 amino acids. This CDR3 reads CASSYGEMDTEAFF. Written as DNA, the CDR3 is TGTGCCAGTAGTTATGGGGAGATGGACACTGAAGCTTTCTTT.

This clone was seen a few times. The CDR3 region has the DNA TGTGCCAGCAGGGAGGTCGGGGCCTACGAGCAGTACTTC. Amino acid sequence: CASREVGAYEQYF. The chain carries TRBV6-5 and TRBJ2-7; TRBD2 is a possible D gene (5 bases). The CDR3 has 13 amino acids. V was clipped by 6 bases and J by 2 bases, with 11 bases between them. In germline, CDR1 is MNHEY, CDR2 SVGAGI.

The V and J genes are TRBV18 and TRBJ2-7; D may be TRBD1 (5 bases). V dropped 5 bases and J dropped 4 bases, with 12 bases sitting between them. The CDR3 has 13 residues. Germline V gene sequence: CDR1 KGHSH, CDR2 LQKENI. The CDR3 here is CASSGDSGYEQYF. The CDR3 DNA reads as TGTGCCAGCTCAGGAGACAGTGGGTACGAGCAGTACTTC.

This chain links TRBV6-5 with TRBJ2-7; maybe TRBD2 (6 bases). V was pared by 2 bases and J by 10 bases, with 18 bases between. The CDR3 is 14 amino acids. Germline V lookup: CDR1 MNHEY, CDR2 SVGAGI. The CDR3 nucleotides read TGTGCCAGCAGTTACAGGAGGGCTGGGGCCGACCAGTACTTC. Residues: CASSYRRAGADQYF.

This clone occurred a few times. The chain recombines TRBV5-6 with TRBJ2-1, with a possible D match to TRBD1 (6 bases). Looked up from germline, CDR1 is SGHDT and CDR2 is YYEEEE. V lost 3 bases to trimming and J lost 2 bases, with 12 bases between them. The CDR3 spans 15 residues. The CDR3 spells CASSSSPGAYNEQFF. Here the CDR3 DNA reads TGTGCCAGCAGCTCCTCCCCAGGGGCCTACAATGAGCAGTTCTTC. The whole variable domain, filled in from reference TRBV5-6 and TRBJ2-1, reads DAGVTQSPTHLIKTRGQQVTLRCSPKSGHDTVSWYQQALGQGPQFIFQYYEEEERQRGNFPDRFSGHQFPNYSSELNVNALLLGDSALYLCASSSSPGAYNEQFFGPGTRLTVL.

A single count supports this clone. The chain joins TRBV3-1 (or the pseudogene TRBV3-2) to TRBJ1-1; no definite D call. V gave up 4 bases and J gave up 5 bases, with 14 bases separating them. Germline loops: CDR1 LGHDT, CDR2 YNNKEL (reference sequence). The CDR3 runs to 14 residues. DNA for the CDR3: TGTGCCAGCAGCCCCCGACGGGGTTATACTGAAGCTTTCTTT. The encoded protein is CASSPRRGYTEAFF.

This chain joins TRBV5-4 and TRBJ2-2, with TRBD1 matching over 7 bases. This CDR3 has 16 residues. Germline-derived CDR1 and CDR2 are SGHNT and YYREEE (reference sequence). The junction had 10 bases not matched to a gene; V was cut back by 4 bases and J by 4 bases. In nucleotides, the CDR3 is TGTGCCAGCAGCGCAGGGACAGATCGTGTCACCGGGGAGCTGTTTTTT. Protein sequence: CASSAGTDRVTGELFF.

This chain joins TRBV4-2 and TRBJ2-6, with 7 bases lining up with TRBD1. V was clipped by 7 bases and J by 0 bases; unmatched bases: 9. The V gene's germline CDR1 is LGHNA and CDR2 YNFKEQ. The CDR3 length is 17 residues. For the CDR3, the DNA is TGTGCCAGCACAAGGGACAGTATGAACTCTGGGGCCAACGTCCTGACTTTC. Amino acids: CASTRDSMNSGANVLTF.

The J gene is TRBJ1-2, the V gene TRBV24-1; no firm D call. Germline CDR1 reads KGHDR; CDR2 reads SFDVKD. Trimming took 3 bases from V and 1 from J, leaving 11 bases between them. CDR3 length: 15 amino acids. CDR3 DNA sequence: TGTGCCACCAGTGATCCTTCGGGAAATAACTATGGCTACACCTTC. It translates to CATSDPSGNNYGYTF.

This sequence joins TRBV19 and TRBJ1-1, with 8 nucleotides matching TRBD1. V lost 3 bases to trimming and J lost 10 bases; unmatched junction nucleotides: 13. Germline V gives CDR1 LNHDA, CDR2 SQIVND (reference sequence). The CDR3 runs to 15 residues. The CDR3 here is CASSISTQGARGAFF. CDR3 sequence (DNA): TGTGCCAGTAGTATTTCTACCCAGGGGGCTAGGGGAGCTTTCTTT.

The rearrangement links TRBV12-3 or TRBV12-4 to TRBJ1-5, with no clear D. The CDR3 totals 11 residues. Trimming removed 6 bases at V and 8 bases at J, with 8 bases between. The CDR3 region is CASSAAEPQHF. The DNA for the CDR3 is TGTGCCAGCAGCGCAGCGGAGCCCCAGCATTTT.

V is TRBV6-5 and J is TRBJ2-7; D may be TRBD1 (5 bases). Trimming shortened V by 7 bases and J by 4 bases, and 20 bases separated the two germline ends. Germline lookup yields CDR1 MNHEY and CDR2 SVGAGI. This CDR3 has 15 amino acids. CDR3 sequence reads: CASTSAGRDVYEQYF. The CDR3 DNA follows: TGTGCCAGCACCTCCGCCGGCAGGGATGTTTACGAGCAGTACTTC.

The chain couples TRBV9 to TRBJ2-2; 7 bases agree with TRBD2. The CDR3 covers 15 residues. The junction had 3 bases not matched to a gene; V was cut back by 0 bases and J by 4 bases. Germline CDR1 is SGDLS and CDR2 is YYNGEE. CDR3 DNA: TGTGCCAGCAGCGTAGCTGGGGGGGGCACCGGGGAGCTGTTTTTT. Amino acids: CASSVAGGGTGELFF. Variable domain in full (rest from reference TRBV9 and TRBJ2-2): DSGVTQTPKHLITATGQRVTLRCSPRSGDLSVYWYQQSLDQGLQFLIQYYNGEERAKGNILERFSAQQFPDLHSELNLSSLELGDSALYFCASSVAGGGTGELFFGEGSRLTVL.

This chain uses TRBV7-2 with TRBJ1-2; a weak D match, TRBD1 (5 bases). V lost 1 base, J lost 5 bases, and 14 bases lay in between. The CDR3 runs to 15 residues. Germline V gene lookup returns CDR1 SGHTA and CDR2 FQGNSA. CDR3 bases: TGTGCCAGCAGCTTAGAGGCAGGGATTGATTATGGCTACACCTTC. Its protein product is CASSLEAGIDYGYTF.